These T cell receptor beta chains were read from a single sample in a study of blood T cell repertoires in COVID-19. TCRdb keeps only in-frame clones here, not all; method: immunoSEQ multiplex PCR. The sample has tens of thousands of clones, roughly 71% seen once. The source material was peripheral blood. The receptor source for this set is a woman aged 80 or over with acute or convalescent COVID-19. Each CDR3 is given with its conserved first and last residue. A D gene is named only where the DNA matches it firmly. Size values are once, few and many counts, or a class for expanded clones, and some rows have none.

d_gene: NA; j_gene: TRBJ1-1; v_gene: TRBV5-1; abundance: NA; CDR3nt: TGCGCCAGCAGCTTGGTGGGGGCCCCGGGTACTGAAGCTTTCTTT; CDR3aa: CASSLVGAPGTEAFF
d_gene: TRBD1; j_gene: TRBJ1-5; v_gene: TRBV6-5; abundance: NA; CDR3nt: TGTGCCAGCAGTTACTCGGCCAGGGGGCCTGTTCATTTT; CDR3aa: CASSYSARGPVHF
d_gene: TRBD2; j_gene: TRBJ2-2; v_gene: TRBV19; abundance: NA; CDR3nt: TGTGCCAGTAGTATGAGACTAGCGGCCGGGGAGCTGTTTTTT; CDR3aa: CASSMRLAAGELFF
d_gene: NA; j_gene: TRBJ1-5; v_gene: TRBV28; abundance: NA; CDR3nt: TGTGCCAGCAGTTTCGGTAGTCAGCCCCAGCATTTT; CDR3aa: CASSFGSQPQHF
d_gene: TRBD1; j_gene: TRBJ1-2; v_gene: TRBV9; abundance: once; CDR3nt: TGTGCCAGCAGCGTAGAGGCAGGGGGAGCTGGCTACACCTTC; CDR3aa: CASSVEAGGAGYTF
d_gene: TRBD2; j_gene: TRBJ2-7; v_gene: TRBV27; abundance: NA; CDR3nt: TGTGCCAGCAGGCGGGAGGGCCAATTTTACGAGCAGTACTTC; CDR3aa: CASRREGQFYEQYF
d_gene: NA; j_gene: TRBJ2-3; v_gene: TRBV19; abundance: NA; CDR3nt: TGTGCCAGTAGTTCGACAGGACCTAGCACAGATACGCAGTATTTT; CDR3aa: CASSSTGPSTDTQYF
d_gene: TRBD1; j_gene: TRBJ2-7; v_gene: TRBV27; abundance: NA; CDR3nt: TGTGCCAGCAAAATGATAAAAACCGGGACAGGGGGCCAATACGAGCAGTACTTC; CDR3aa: CASKMIKTGTGGQYEQYF
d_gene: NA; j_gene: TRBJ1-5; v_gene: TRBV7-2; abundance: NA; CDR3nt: TGTGCCAGCAGCACGAGTAATCAGCCCCAGCATTTT; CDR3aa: CASSTSNQPQHF
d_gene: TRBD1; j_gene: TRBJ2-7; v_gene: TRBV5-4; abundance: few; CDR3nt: TGTGCCAGCAGCCAAGACAGGGTTTACGAGCAGTACTTC; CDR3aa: CASSQDRVYEQYF
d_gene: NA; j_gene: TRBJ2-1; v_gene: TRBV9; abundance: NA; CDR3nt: TGTGCCAGCAGCGTGTCGGCGGTCAATGAGCAGTTCTTC; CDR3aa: CASSVSAVNEQFF
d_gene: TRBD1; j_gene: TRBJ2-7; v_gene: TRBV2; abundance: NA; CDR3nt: TGTGCCAGCAAGCCGGGACAGGGGCCTTACGAGCAGTACTTC; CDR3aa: CASKPGQGPYEQYF
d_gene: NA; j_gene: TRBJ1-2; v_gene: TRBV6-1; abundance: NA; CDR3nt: TGTGCCAGCAGTGACGGGGGGCCTAACTATGGCTACACCTTC; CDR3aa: CASSDGGPNYGYTF
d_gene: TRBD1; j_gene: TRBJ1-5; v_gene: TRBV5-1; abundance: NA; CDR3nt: TGCGCCAGCAGCTTGGCGACAGGGGTAGGGGAGCCCCAGCATTTT; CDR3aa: CASSLATGVGEPQHF
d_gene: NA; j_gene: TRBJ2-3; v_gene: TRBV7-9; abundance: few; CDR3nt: TGTGCCAGCAGCTCACGTGCGGCGGATACGCAGTATTTT; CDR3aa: CASSSRAADTQYF
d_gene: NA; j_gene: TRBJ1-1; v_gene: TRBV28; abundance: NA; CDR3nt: TGTGCCAGCAGCGTTAGACAGTTGTCAAATGAAGCTTTCTTT; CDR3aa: CASSVRQLSNEAFF
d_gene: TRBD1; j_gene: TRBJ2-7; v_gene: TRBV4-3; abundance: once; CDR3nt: TGCGCCAGCAGCCAACCGGGACAGGGTACCTACGAGCAGTACTTC; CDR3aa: CASSQPGQGTYEQYF
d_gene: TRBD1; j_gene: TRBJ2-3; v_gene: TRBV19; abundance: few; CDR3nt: TGTGCCAGTACCCCGGGACAGGCGACAGATACGCAGTATTTT; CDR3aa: CASTPGQATDTQYF
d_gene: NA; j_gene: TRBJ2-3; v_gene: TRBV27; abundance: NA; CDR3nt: TGTGCCAGCAGAAACGGACAAAACACAGATACGCAGTATTTT; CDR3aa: CASRNGQNTDTQYF
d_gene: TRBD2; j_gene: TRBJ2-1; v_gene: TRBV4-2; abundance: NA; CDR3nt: TGTGCCAGCAGCCAAGTTGGGGCGGGAGGGTTCTATGAGCAGTTCTTC; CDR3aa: CASSQVGAGGFYEQFF
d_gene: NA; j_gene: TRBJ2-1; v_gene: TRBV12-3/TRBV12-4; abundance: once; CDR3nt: TGTGCCAGCAGCCTCTACCCTAATGAGCAGTTCTTC; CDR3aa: CASSLYPNEQFF
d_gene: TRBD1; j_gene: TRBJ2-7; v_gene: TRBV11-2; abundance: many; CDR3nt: TGTGCCAGCAGCGCCGCCGGGACAGGATACGAGCAGTACTTC; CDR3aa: CASSAAGTGYEQYF
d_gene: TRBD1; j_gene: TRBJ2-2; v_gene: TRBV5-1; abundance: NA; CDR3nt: TGCGCCAGCAGCTTGGGACAGGGGGGGCGGACCGGGGAGCTGTTTTTT; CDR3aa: CASSLGQGGRTGELFF
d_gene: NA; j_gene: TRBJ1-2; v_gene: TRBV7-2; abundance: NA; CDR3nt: TGTGCCAGCAGCTACGTCCCAGGGGCTGCTGGCTACACCTTC; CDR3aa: CASSYVPGAAGYTF
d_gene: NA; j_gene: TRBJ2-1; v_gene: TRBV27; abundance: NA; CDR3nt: TGTGCCAGCAGTTCTGGCGGGTGGCGGGATGGGGAGCAGTTCTTC; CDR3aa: CASSSGGWRDGEQFF
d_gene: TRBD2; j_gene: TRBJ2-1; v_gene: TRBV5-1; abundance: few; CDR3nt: TGCGCCAGTAGGGGTAGTGGGCTAGCGGGTCTAAGCTCCTACAATGAGCAGTTCTTC; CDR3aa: CASRGSGLAGLSSYNEQFF
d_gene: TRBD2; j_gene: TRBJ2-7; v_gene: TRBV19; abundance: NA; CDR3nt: TGTGCCAGTAGTCCGAAACCCTTCGGACTAGCGGTATACGAGCAGTACTTC; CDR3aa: CASSPKPFGLAVYEQYF
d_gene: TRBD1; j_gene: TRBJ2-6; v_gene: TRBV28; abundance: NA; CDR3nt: TGTGCCAGCAGTTCCCCGGGGACAGGTGTCTCTGGGGCCAACGTCCTGACTTTC; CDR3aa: CASSSPGTGVSGANVLTF
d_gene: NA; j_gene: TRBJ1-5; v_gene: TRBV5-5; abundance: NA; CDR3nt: TGTGCCAGCAGCACTACAGGGCAGCCCCAGCATTTT; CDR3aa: CASSTTGQPQHF
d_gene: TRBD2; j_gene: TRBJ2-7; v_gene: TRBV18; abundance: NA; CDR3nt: TGTGCCAGCTCACCGCGGGAGGGGGCCTACGAGCAGTACTTC; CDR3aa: CASSPREGAYEQYF
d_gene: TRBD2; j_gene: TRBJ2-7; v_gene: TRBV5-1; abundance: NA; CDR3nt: TGCGCCAGCAGCTGGGCCGAGCGGGAGGACGAGCAGTACTTC; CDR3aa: CASSWAEREDEQYF
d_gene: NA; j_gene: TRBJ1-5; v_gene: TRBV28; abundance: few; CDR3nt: TGTGCCAGCAGTTCAAAACGCCAGGGCCTAGATTTGCCCCAGCATTTT; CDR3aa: CASSSKRQGLDLPQHF
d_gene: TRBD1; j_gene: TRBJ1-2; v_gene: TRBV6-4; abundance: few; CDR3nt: TGTGCCAGCAAACAGGGGAATTTACGGAACTATGGCTACACCTTC; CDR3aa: CASKQGNLRNYGYTF
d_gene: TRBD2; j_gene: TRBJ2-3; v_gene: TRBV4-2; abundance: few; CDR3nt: TGTGCCAGCAGCCAAGATAGCGGGAGAGGCGCAGATACGCAGTATTTT; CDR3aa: CASSQDSGRGADTQYF
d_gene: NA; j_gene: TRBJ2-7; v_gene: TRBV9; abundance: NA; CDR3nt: TGTGCCAGCAGCGTAGCTGGGCTTGCGGGCGAGCAGTACTTC; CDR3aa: CASSVAGLAGEQYF
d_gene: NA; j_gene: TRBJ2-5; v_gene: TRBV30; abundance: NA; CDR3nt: TGTGCCTGGAGAGGGGCCGAGACCCAGTACTTC; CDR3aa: CAWRGAETQYF
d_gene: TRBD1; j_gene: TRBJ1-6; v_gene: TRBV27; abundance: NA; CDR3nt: TGTGCCAGCAGTGTACGGGACAGGGCTTCACCCCTCCACTTT; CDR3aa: CASSVRDRASPLHF
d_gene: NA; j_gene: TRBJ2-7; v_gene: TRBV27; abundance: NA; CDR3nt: TGTGCCAGCAGTAGGGGGGGCCGGGTCTCCTACGAGCAGTACTTC; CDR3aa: CASSRGGRVSYEQYF
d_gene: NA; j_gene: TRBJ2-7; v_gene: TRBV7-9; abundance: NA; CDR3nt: TGTGCCAGCAGCTTAGACGGTCGACTAGCCTACGAGCAGTACTTC; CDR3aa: CASSLDGRLAYEQYF
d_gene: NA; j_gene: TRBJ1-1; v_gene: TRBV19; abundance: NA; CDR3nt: TGTGCCAGTAGTATGGGGAGGAACACTGAAGCTTTCTTT; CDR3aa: CASSMGRNTEAFF
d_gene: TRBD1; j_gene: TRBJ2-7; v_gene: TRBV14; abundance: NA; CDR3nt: TGTGCCAGCAGCCACAACCGACAGGGGGCATACGAGCAGTACTTC; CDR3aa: CASSHNRQGAYEQYF
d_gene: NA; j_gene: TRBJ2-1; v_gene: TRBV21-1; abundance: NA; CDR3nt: TGTGCCAGCAGCAAAGGGCAGGATGAGCAGTTCTTC; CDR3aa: CASSKGQDEQFF
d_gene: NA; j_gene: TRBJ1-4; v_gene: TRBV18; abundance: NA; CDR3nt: TGTGCCAGCTCACCCGAGACTGGGGCCCGGTGGTCCCGGGAAAAACTGTTTTTT; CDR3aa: CASSPETGARWSREKLFF
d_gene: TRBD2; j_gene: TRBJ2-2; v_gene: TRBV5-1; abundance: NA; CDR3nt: TGCGCCAGCAGCCCCGGTGCGGGAGGGGTCACCGGGGAGCTGTTTTTT; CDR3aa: CASSPGAGGVTGELFF
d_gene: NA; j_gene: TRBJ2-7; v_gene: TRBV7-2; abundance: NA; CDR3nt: TGTGCCAGCAACGTGGCGGGGCTCCCCTACGAGCAGTACTTC; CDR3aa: CASNVAGLPYEQYF
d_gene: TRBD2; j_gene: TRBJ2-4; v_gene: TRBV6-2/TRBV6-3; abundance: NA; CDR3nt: TGTGCCAGCAGCACCGGACTAGCGGACAAAAACATTCAGTACTTC; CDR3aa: CASSTGLADKNIQYF
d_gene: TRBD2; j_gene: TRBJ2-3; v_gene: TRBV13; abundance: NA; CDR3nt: TGTGCCAGCAGCTTAGGTGCGGGGGTCACAGATACGCAGTATTTT; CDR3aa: CASSLGAGVTDTQYF
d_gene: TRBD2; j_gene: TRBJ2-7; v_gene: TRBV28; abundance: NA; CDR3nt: TGTGCCAGCATTGCTAGCGGGCCCTCCTACGAGCAGTACTTC; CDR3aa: CASIASGPSYEQYF
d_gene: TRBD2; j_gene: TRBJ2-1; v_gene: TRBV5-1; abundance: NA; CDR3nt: TGCGCCAGCAGCTTGGGGACTAGCGGGAATTACAATGAGCAGTTCTTC; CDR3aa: CASSLGTSGNYNEQFF
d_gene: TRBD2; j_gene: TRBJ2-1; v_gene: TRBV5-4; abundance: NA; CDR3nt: TGTGCCAGCGTTATAGCGGGAGGTCGGAATGAGCAGTTCTTC; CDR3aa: CASVIAGGRNEQFF
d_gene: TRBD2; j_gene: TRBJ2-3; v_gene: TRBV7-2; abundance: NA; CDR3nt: TGTGCCAGCAGCTTAAGTTTTAGCGGGAGGGCAAAAGATACGCAGTATTTT; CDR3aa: CASSLSFSGRAKDTQYF